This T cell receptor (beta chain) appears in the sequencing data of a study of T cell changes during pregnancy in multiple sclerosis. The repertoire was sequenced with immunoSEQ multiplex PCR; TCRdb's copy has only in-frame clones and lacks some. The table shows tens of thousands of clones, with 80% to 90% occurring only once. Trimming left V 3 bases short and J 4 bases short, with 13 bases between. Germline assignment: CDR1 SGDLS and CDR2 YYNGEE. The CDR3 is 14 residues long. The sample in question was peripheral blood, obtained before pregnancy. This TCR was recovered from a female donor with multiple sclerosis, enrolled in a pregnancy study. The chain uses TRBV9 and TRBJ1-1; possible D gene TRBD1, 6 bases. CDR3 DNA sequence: TGTGCCAGCAGCGGACAGGAATCGGGCACTGAAGCTTTCTTT. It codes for CASSGQESGTEAFF.